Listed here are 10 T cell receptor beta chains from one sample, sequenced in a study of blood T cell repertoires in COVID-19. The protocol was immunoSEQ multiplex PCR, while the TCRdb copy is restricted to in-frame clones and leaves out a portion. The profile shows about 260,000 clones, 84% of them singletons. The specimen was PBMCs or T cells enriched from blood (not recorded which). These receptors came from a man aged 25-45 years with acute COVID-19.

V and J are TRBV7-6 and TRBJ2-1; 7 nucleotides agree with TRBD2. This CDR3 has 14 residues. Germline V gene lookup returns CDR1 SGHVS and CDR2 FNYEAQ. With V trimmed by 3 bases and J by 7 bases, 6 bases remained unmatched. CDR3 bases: TGTGCCAGCAGCTTCGGCGGGAGATTGAATGAGCAGTTCTTC. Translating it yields CASSFGGRLNEQFF.

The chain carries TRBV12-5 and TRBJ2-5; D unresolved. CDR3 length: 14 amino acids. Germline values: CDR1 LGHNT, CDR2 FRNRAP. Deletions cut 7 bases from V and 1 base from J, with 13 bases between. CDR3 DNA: TGTGCTAGTGCCCTACAGCATTCCCAAGAGACCCAGTACTTC. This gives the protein CASALQHSQETQYF.

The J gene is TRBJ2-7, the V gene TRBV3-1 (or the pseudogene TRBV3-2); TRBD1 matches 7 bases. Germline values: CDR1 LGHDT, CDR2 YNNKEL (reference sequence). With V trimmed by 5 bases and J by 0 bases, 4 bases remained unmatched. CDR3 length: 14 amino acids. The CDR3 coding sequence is TGTGCCAGCAGCGACAGGGTAGGCTCCTACGAGCAGTACGTC. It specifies CASSDRVGSYEQYV.

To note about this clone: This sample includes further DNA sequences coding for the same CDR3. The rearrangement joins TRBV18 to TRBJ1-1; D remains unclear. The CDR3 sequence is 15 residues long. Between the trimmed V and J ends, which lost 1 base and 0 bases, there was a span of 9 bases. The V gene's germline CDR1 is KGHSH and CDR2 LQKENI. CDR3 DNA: TGTGCCAGCTCACCACGAGGGCAGATGAACACTGAAGCTTTCTTT. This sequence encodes CASSPRGQMNTEAFF.

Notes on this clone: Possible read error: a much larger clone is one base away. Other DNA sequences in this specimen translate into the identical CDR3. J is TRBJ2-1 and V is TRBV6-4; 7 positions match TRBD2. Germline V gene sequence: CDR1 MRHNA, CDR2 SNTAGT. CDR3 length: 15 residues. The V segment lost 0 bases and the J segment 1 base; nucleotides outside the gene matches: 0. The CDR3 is CASSDSAGSYNEQFF. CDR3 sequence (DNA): TGTGCCAGCAGTGACTCAGCGGGATCCTACAATGAGCAGTTCTTC.

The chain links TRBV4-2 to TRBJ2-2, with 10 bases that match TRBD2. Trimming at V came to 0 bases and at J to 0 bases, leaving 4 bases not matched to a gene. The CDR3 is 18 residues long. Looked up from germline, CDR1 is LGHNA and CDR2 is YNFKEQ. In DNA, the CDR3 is TGTGCCAGCAGCCAAGATCATAGCGGGGGGCCGAACACCGGGGAGCTGTTTTTT. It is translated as CASSQDHSGGPNTGELFF.

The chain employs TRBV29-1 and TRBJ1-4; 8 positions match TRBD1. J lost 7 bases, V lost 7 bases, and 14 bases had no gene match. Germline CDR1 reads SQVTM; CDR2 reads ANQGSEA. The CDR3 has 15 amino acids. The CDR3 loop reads CSASPGGMRTEKLFF. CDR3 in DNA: TGCAGCGCTAGCCCAGGGGGCATGAGGACTGAAAAACTGTTTTTT. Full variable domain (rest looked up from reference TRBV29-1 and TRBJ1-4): SAVISQKPSRDICQRGTSLTIQCQVDSQVTMMFWYRQQPGQSLTLIATANQGSEATYESGFVIDKFPISRPNLTFSTLTVSNMSPEDSSIYLCSASPGGMRTEKLFFGSGTQLSVL.

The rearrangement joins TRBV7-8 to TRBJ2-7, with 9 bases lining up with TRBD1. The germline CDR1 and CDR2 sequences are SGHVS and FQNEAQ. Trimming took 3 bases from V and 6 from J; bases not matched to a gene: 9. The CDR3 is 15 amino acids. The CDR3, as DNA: TGTGCCAGCAGCTTCCGTTTGGGACAGGGTTCCGAGCAGTACGTC. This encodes CASSFRLGQGSEQYV.

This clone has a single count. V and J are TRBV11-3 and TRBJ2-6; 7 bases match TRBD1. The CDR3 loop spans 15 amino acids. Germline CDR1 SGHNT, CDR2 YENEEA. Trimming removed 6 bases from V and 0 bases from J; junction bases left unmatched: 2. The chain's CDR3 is CASSPGGSGANVLTF. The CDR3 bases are TGTGCCAGCAGTCCAGGGGGCTCTGGGGCCAACGTCCTGACTTTC.

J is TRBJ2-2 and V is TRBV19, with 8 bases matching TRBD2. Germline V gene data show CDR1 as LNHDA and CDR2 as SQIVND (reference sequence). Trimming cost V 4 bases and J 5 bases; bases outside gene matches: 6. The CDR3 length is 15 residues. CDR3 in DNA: TGTGCCAGTAGTAGCAGCGGGAGTAGAACCGGGGAGCTGTTTTTT. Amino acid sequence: CASSSSGSRTGELFF.